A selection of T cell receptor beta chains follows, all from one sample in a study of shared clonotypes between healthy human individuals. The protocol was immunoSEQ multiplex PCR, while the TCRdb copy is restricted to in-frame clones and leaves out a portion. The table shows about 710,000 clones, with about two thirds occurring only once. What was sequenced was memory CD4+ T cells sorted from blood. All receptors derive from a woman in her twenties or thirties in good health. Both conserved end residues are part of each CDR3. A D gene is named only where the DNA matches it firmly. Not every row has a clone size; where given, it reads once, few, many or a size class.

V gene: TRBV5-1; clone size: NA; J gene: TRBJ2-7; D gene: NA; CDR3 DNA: TGCGCCAGCAGCTTGTCCCGGGAGTCCCCTTACGAGCAGTACTTC; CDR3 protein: CASSLSRESPYEQYF
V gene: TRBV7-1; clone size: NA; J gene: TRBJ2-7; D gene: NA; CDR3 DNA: TGTGCCAGCAGCTTAGCGCGCAGTAGCGACGAGCAGTACTTC; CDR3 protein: CASSLARSSDEQYF
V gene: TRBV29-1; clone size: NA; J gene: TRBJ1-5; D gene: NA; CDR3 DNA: TGCAGCGCCGCCGGGGTGGTTGAGGATCAGCCCCAGCATTTT; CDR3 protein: CSAAGVVEDQPQHF
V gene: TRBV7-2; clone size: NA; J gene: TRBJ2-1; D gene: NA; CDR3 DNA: TGTGCCAGCAGCCCCGATAGGGCGGGTTACAATGAGCAGTTCTTC; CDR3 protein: CASSPDRAGYNEQFF
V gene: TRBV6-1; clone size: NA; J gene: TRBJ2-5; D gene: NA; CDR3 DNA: TGTGCCAGCAGTGGAGCTAGGGCAGGACAAGAGACCCAGTACTTC; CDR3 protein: CASSGARAGQETQYF
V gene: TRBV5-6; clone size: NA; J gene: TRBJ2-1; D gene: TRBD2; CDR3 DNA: TGTGCCAGCAGCTTGGGGACTAGCCTTTGGGGTAATGAGCAGTTCTTC; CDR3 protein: CASSLGTSLWGNEQFF
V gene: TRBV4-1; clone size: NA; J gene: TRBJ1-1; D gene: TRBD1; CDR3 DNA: TGCGCCAGCAGCCACCCAGGGGACAGGGGGTACTTTGAAGCTTTCTTT; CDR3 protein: CASSHPGDRGYFEAFF
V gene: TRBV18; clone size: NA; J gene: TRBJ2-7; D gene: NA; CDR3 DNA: TGTGCCAGCTCACCACTCGGGACCCACGAGCAGTACTTC; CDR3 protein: CASSPLGTHEQYF
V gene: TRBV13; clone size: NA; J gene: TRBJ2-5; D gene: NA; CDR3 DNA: TGTGCCAGCAGAGCGACACCTCAAGAGACCCAGTACTTC; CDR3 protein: CASRATPQETQYF
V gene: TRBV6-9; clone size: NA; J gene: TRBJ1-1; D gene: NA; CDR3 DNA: TGTGCCATAAAAAAGAAGGGACATCTCACTGAAGCTTTCTTT; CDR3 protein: CAIKKKGHLTEAFF
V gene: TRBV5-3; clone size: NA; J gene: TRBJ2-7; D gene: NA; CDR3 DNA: TGTGCCAGAAGCTTAATAAGTGCGATACGGGACACCTACGAGCAGTACTTC; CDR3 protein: CARSLISAIRDTYEQYF
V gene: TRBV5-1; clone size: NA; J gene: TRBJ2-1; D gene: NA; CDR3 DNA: TGCGCCAGCGCCATCGACTCGAGCTCCTACAATGAGCAGTTCTTC; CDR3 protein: CASAIDSSSYNEQFF
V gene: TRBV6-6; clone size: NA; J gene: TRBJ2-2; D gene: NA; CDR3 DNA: TGTGCCAGCAGTCCGGTGGGTGCCGGGGAGCTGTTTTTT; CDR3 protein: CASSPVGAGELFF
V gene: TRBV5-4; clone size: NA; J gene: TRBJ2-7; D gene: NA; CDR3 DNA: TGTGCCAGCAGCTTCGGCGAAGCGGTAAGCTCCTACGAGCAGTACTTC; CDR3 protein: CASSFGEAVSSYEQYF
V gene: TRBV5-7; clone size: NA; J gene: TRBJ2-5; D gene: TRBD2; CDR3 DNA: TGTGCCAGCAGCCTAACCGGGACTAGCGGGAGGGCAGGAGGAGAGACCCAGTACTTC; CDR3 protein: CASSLTGTSGRAGGETQYF
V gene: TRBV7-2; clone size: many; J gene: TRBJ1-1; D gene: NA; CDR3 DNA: TGTGCCAGCAGCTTCGTCCTGGGGGAGGGCATCTCTGAAGCTTTCTTT; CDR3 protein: CASSFVLGEGISEAFF
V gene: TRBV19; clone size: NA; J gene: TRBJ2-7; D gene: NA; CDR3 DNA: TGTGCCAGTAGTATTAACAGGTTTTTAGGGGAGCAGTACTTC; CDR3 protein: CASSINRFLGEQYF
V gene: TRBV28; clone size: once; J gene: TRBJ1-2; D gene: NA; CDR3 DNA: TGTGCCAGCACCGACCCCGCAGGGGACTATGGCTACACCTTC; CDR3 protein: CASTDPAGDYGYTF
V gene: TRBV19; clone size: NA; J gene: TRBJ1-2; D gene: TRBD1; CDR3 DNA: TGTGCCAGTAGTGCCAAGACAGGGACTAACTATGGCTACACCTTC; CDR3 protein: CASSAKTGTNYGYTF
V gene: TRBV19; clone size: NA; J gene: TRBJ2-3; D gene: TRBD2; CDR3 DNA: TGTGCCAGTAGTATCAGGAGCGGGAGTTTGGGAGATACGCAGTATTTT; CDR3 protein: CASSIRSGSLGDTQYF
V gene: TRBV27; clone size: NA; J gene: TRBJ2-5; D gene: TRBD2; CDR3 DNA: TGTGCCAGCAGTTTGGTCGGGAGGGGAGAGACCCAGTACTTC; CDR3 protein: CASSLVGRGETQYF
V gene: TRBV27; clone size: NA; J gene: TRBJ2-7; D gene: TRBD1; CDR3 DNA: TGTGCCAGCGTGGTAGCACAGGGGATTTACGAGCAGTACTTC; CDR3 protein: CASVVAQGIYEQYF
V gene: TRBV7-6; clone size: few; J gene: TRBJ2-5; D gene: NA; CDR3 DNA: TGTGCCAGCAGCTCAAGCTTGCGGGAGACCCAGTACTTC; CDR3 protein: CASSSSLRETQYF